Given below is one T cell receptor (beta chain) in context. Looked up from germline, CDR1 is KGHSH and CDR2 is LQKENI. Trimming cost V 5 bases and J 5 bases; bases outside gene matches: 8. The CDR3 length is 14 residues. TCRdb keeps only in-frame clones here, not all; method: immunoSEQ multiplex PCR. The sample includes some 700,000 clones, over 75% of them seen just once. This record comes from a study of shared T cell receptors in the human thymus. The sample was also linked to a second study, of human thymus T cells. That publication notes: Corrective surgery for congenital heart defects was being performed on the healthy Finnish infants who served as donors. Resections were taken during corrective heart surgery, and the thymus tissue came from these. Apparent skewing of V and J gene usage characterized both thymic and blood repertoires. Among unrelated individuals, related research reported thymic repertoires that overlapped highly.

This chain joins TRBV18 and TRBJ2-7, with TRBD2 matching over 8 bases. This TCR was sampled from a boy under three years old with a congenital heart defect. The sample was thymocytes. The CDR3 nucleotides read TGTGCCAGCTCATCCCGGGGGGGGGTCCACGAGCAGTACTTC. It yields the protein CASSSRGGVHEQYF.